A single T cell receptor beta chain is shown here with its context. Its cognate antigen is unknown. A read error may account for a junction end that differs from germline. The record originates from a study of blood T cells in healthy people across ages. Combining a sample-barcoded 5' primer with a J-beta primer mix, a second PCR ran for about 7 to 11 cycles. Via MiXCR, TCRdb re-called the 5' RACE reads, giving one row per CDR3 protein. Of roughly 1,500,000 distinct CDR3 sequences in the sample, almost 35% were seen once. Findings of the study overall: Investigators viewed diversity estimates from one million T cells as underestimates, the study reported.

The CDR3 is 14 amino acids. Germline loops: CDR1 SGHRS, CDR2 YFSETQ. V is TRBV5-1 and J is TRBJ2-7; D possibly corresponds to TRBD1 (6 bases). Sample: blood. This TCR was sampled from a woman aged 25 to 45 in good health. The CDR3 protein is CASSLVGGSHEQYF. In DNA, the CDR3 is TGCGCCAGCAGCTTGGTTGGGGGCTCCCACGAGCAGTACTTC. The full variable domain, completed using reference TRBV5-1 and TRBJ2-7, is KAGVTQTPRYLIKTRGQQVTLSCSPISGHRSVSWYQQTPGQGLQFLFEYFSETQRNKGNFPGRFSGRQFSNSRSEMNVSTLELGDSALYLCASSLVGGSHEQYFGPGTRLTVT.